Shown below are 5 T cell receptor beta chains from a single sample sequenced in a study of blood T cell repertoires in COVID-19. The repertoire was sequenced with immunoSEQ multiplex PCR; TCRdb's copy has only in-frame clones and lacks some. Among a few hundred thousand clones listed, roughly four fifths were seen once. Sequenced material: peripheral blood. The origin of the receptors is a man aged 30 to 39 who had recovered from COVID-19.

The chain joins TRBV2 to TRBJ1-5; maybe TRBD1 (6 bases). The CDR3 covers 13 residues. Germline values: CDR1 SNHLY, CDR2 FYNNEI. V gave up 6 bases and J gave up 0 bases, with 6 bases separating them. CDR3 nucleotide sequence: TGTGCCAGCAGCAGGGGTAGCAATCAGCCCCAGCATTTT. Its protein is CASSRGSNQPQHF.

This chain joins TRBV15 and TRBJ1-2, with D possibly being TRBD1 (6 bases). Germline V CDR1 and CDR2: LNHNV, YYDKDF (reference sequence). The CDR3 is made up of 12 amino acids. V was pared by 5 bases and J by 5 bases, with 9 bases between. This CDR3 is CATSRDTYGYTF. CDR3 in DNA: TGTGCCACCAGCCGGGACACGTATGGCTACACCTTC.

The V gene is TRBV10-2, the J gene TRBJ2-7; D is possibly TRBD1 (7 bases). The CDR3 is 14 amino acids. The germline CDR1 and CDR2 sequences are WSHSY and SAAADI. With 8 bases removed from V and 2 bases from J, the gap between germline ends came to 16 bases. The CDR3 region has the DNA TGCGCCAGCCAACAGGGGAGGCGGGCCTACGAGCAGTACTTC. Translated: CASQQGRRAYEQYF.

This clone was seen a few times. This chain links TRBV4-2 with TRBJ2-2; 11 bases fit TRBD2. Losses at the gene ends were 0 bases for V and 0 bases for J; bases not matched to a gene: 9. The CDR3 covers 20 residues. In germline, CDR1 is LGHNA, CDR2 YNFKEQ. The CDR3 is CASSQEGRGTSGPNTGELFF. CDR3 nucleotide sequence: TGTGCCAGCAGCCAAGAGGGGAGGGGGACTAGCGGCCCGAACACCGGGGAGCTGTTTTTT.

The chain joins TRBV27 to TRBJ2-2; TRBD1 matches at 7 bases. V was clipped by 6 bases and J by 2 bases; unmatched bases: 12. This CDR3 is built from 17 residues. Germline CDR1 and CDR2: MNHEY and SMNVEV (reference sequence). The chain's CDR3 is CASRVGVKGANTGELFF. In DNA, the CDR3 is TGTGCCAGCAGGGTGGGTGTGAAGGGGGCAAACACCGGGGAGCTGTTTTTT.